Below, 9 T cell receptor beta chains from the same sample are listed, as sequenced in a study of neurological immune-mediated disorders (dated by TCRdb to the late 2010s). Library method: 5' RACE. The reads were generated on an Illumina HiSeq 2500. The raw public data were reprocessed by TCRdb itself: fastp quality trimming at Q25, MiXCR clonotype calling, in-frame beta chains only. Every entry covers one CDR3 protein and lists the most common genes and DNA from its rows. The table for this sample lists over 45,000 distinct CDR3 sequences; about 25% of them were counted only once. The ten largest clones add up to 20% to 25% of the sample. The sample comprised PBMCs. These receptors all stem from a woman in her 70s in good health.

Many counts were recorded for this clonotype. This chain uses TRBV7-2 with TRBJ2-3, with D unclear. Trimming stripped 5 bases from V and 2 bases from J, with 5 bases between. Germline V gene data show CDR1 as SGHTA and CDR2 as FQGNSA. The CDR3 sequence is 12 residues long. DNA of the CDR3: TGTGCCAGCAGCCGCTACACAGATACGCAGTATTTT. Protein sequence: CASSRYTDTQYF.

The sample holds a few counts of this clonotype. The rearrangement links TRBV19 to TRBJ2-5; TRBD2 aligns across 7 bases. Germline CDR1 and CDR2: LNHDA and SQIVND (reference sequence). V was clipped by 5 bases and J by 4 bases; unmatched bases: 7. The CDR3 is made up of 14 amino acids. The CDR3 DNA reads TGTGCCAGTAGTTTCCGGGCTAGCGGAGAGACCCAGTACTTC. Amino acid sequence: CASSFRASGETQYF.

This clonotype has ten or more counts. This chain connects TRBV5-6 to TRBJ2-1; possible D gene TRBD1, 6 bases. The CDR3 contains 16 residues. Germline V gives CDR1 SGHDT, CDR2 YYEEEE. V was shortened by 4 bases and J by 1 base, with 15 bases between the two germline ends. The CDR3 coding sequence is TGTGCCAGCAGCCAGATTGGACAGAGGTCCTACAATGAGCAGTTCTTC. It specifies CASSQIGQRSYNEQFF.

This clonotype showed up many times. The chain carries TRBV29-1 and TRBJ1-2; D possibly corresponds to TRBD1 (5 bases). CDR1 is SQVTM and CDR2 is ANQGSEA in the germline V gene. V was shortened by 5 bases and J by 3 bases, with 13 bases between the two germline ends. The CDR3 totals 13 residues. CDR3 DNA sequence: TGCAGCGTTCCCCAGGGCAGTGACTATGGCTACACCTTC. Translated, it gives CSVPQGSDYGYTF.

The CDR3 nucleotides are TGCAGTGCTAGGTTGGGGGTCTCTGGAAACACCATATATTTT. It translates to CSARLGVSGNTIYF. V usage is TRBV20-1 and J usage is TRBJ1-3; TRBD1 might be the D (5 bases). Germline-derived CDR1 and CDR2 are DFQATT and SNEGSKA (reference sequence). Deletions cut 3 bases from V and 0 bases from J, with 9 bases between. The CDR3 loop spans 14 amino acids.

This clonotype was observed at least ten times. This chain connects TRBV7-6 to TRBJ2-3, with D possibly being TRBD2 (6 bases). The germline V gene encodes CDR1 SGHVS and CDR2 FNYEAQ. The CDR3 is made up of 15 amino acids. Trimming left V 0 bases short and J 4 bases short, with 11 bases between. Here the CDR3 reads CASSLAWGEADTQYF. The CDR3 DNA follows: TGTGCCAGCAGCTTAGCTTGGGGGGAAGCAGATACGCAGTATTTT.

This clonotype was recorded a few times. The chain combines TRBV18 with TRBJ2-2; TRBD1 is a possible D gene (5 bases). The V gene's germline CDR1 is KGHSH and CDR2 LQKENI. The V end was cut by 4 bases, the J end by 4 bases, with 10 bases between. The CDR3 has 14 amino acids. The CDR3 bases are TGTGCCAGCTCACTATCAGACAGCACCGGGGAGCTGTTTTTT. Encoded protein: CASSLSDSTGELFF.

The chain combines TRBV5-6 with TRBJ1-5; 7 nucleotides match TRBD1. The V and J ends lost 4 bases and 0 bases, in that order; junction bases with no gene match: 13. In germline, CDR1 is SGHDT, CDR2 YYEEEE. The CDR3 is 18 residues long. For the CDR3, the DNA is TGTGCCAGCAGCAAGACAGGGTTTATTCTAGGTAGCAATCAGCCCCAGCATTTT. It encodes CASSKTGFILGSNQPQHF.

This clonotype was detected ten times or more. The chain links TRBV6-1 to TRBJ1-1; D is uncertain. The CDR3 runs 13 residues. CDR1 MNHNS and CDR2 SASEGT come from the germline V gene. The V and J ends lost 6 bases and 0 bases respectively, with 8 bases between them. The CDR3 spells CASRVSMNTEAFF. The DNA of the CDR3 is TGTGCCAGCAGGGTGTCTATGAACACTGAAGCTTTCTTT.